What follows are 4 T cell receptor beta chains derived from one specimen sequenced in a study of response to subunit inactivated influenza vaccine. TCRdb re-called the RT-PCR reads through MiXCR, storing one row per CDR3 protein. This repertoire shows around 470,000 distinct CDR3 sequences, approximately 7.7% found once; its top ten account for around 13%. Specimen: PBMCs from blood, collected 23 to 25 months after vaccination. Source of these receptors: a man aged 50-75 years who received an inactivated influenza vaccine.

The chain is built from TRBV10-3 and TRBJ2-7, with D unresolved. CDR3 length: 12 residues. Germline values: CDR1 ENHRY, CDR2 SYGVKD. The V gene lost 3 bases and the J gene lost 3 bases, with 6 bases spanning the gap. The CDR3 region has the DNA TGTGCCATCAGTGATCCCATCTACGAGCAGTACTTC. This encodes CAISDPIYEQYF.

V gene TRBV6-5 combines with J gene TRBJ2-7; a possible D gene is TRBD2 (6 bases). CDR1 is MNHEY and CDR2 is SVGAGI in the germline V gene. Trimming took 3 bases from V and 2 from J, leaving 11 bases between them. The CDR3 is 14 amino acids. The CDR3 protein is CASSYNSGPYEQYF. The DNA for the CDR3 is TGTGCCAGCAGTTATAATAGCGGACCCTACGAGCAGTACTTC.

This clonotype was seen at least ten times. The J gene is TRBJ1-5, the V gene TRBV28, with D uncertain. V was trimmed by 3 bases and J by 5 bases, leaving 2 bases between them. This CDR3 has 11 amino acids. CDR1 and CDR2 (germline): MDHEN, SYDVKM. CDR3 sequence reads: CASSFDQPQHF. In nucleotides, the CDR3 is TGTGCCAGCAGTTTCGATCAGCCCCAGCATTTT.

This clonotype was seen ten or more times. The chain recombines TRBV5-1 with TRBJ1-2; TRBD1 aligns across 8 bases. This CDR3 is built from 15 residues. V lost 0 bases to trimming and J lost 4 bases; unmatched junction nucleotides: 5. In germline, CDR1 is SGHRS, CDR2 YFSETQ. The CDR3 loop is CASSLGQGIVYGYTF. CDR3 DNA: TGCGCCAGCAGCTTGGGACAGGGGATAGTCTATGGCTACACCTTC.